This TCR beta chain was found in a study of shared clonotypes between healthy human individuals. Overall study findings and caveats: Several donors shared approximately 5% of their naive CD4 clonotypes. Among donors, sharing of clonotypes was expected to be affected by sequencing depth. Clonotypes not shared had lower generation probabilities than those common to all four donors.

Here immunoSEQ multiplex PCR was the method, and the copy in TCRdb shows in-frame clones only, minus some. The repertoire includes more than 850,000 clones, roughly 74% of them detected once, and more than 0.5% sits in the top ten. The CDR3 contains 13 residues. Trimming cost V 0 bases and J 3 bases, with 6 bases left between them. Per the germline V gene, CDR1 is SGHRS and CDR2 is YFSETQ. Remarks on this clone: Its cognate antigen is unknown. In the same sample, other DNA sequences code for this CDR3.

The TCR originated in a man aged 18 to 35 in good health. Some clones in this sample may be carry-over from other donors' samples. V and J are TRBV5-1 and TRBJ2-5, with D possibly being TRBD1 (5 bases). Sequenced material: memory CD4+ T cells from PBMCs. The subset is: CD45RA-negative fraction. CDR3 nucleotide sequence: TGCGCCAGCAGCTTGGGACAGAAAGAGACCCAGTACTTC. Its protein product is CASSLGQKETQYF.